The rows below give T cell receptor beta chains drawn from one sample of a study of B cell selection in AIRE deficiency. Some clones are missing from TCRdb's copy, which holds only in-frame ones; the method was immunoSEQ multiplex PCR. Among fewer than 30,000 clones listed, about 95% were seen once. The sequencing sample was made of CD4+CD127+ conventional T cells sorted from PBMCs. These receptors were collected from a human donor in good health. Each CDR3 is given with its conserved first and last residue. A D gene is named only where the DNA matches it firmly. Clone size is given for some rows only: seen once, a few or many times, or a class if the clone is expanded.

TRBJ1-4,TRBD1,TRBV7-2,.,CASSPSGGAYEKLFF,TGTGCCAGCAGTCCATCAGGGGGGGCCTATGAAAAACTGTTTTTT
TRBJ1-2,.,TRBV4-3,once,CASSPRTEDYGYTF,TGCGCCAGCAGCCCCCGGACAGAGGACTATGGCTACACCTTC
TRBJ1-6,.,TRBV18,once,CASSPGGATYNSPLHF,TGTGCCAGCTCACCCGGGGGGGCCACCTATAATTCACCCCTCCACTTT
TRBJ2-7,.,TRBV5-5,.,CASSFQGPLSYEQYF,TGTGCCAGCAGCTTCCAGGGTCCTCTCTCCTACGAGCAGTACTTC
TRBJ2-7,TRBD1,TRBV28,.,CASRDSRLYEQYF,TGTGCCAGCCGGGACAGTCGACTCTACGAGCAGTACTTC
TRBJ2-7,.,TRBV7-3,.,CASTGAIEQYF,TGTGCCAGCACCGGGGCTATCGAGCAGTACTTC
TRBJ2-2,.,TRBV28,.,CASSSRTLYGELFF,TGTGCCAGCAGTTCCAGGACTTTATACGGGGAGCTGTTTTTT
TRBJ2-7,TRBD1,TRBV11-2,.,CASSKDRDRVYEQYF,TGTGCCAGCAGCAAGGACAGGGACAGAGTCTACGAGCAGTACTTC
TRBJ2-3,.,TRBV5-1,.,CASSRRSDSSTDTQYF,TGCGCCAGCAGCCGTAGGAGTGACTCTAGCACAGATACGCAGTATTTT
TRBJ2-4,.,TRBV13,.,CASSFQGYLAKNIQYF,TGTGCCAGCAGCTTCCAGGGCTATCTAGCCAAAAACATTCAGTACTTC
TRBJ1-6,.,TRBV19,.,CASSISTGSNNSPLHF,TGTGCCAGTAGTATCTCGACCGGCAGCAATAATTCACCCCTCCACTTT
TRBJ2-1,TRBD1,TRBV18,.,CASSLQRGRYNEQFF,TGTGCCAGCTCCCTCCAAAGGGGGCGTTACAATGAGCAGTTCTTC
TRBJ2-2,.,TRBV7-3,.,CASGGTNTGELFF,TGTGCCAGCGGTGGGACGAACACCGGGGAGCTGTTTTTT
TRBJ1-1,.,TRBV4-1,.,CASSQVGGGDGEAFF,TGCGCCAGCAGCCAAGTAGGAGGGGGGGATGGGGAAGCTTTCTTT
TRBJ1-6,.,TRBV7-9,.,CASSYEPGTGYNSPLHF,TGTGCCAGCAGCTACGAGCCTGGGACGGGGTATAATTCACCCCTCCACTTT
TRBJ2-7,.,TRBV5-1,.,CASSLAPPLEDEQYF,TGCGCCAGCAGCTTGGCCCCCCCCCTGGAGGACGAGCAGTACTTC
TRBJ1-5,.,TRBV6-1,.,CASSVSGFNQPQHF,TGTGCCAGCAGTGTAAGCGGATTCAATCAGCCCCAGCATTTT
TRBJ1-3,.,TRBV19,.,CASIPRGSSGNTIYF,TGTGCCAGTATCCCCCGGGGCAGCTCTGGAAACACCATATATTTT
TRBJ2-2,.,TRBV6-5,.,CATTRGTGELFF,TGTGCCACCACCCGGGGGACCGGGGAGCTGTTTTTT
TRBJ2-2,.,TRBV28,.,CASTQWGLNTGELFF,TGTGCCAGCACCCAATGGGGATTGAACACCGGGGAGCTGTTTTTT
TRBJ1-1,TRBD1,TRBV10-3,.,CAIAGGTEAFF,TGTGCCATCGCAGGGGGCACTGAAGCTTTCTTT
TRBJ2-1,.,TRBV21-1,.,CASVGRGNEQFF,.
TRBJ2-7,TRBD2,TRBV28,once,CASSLSSGRKEQYF,TGTGCCAGCAGTTTATCTAGCGGGAGGAAGGAGCAGTACTTC
TRBJ2-2,.,TRBV28,.,CASLGGAPFIAGELFF,TGTGCCAGCCTAGGGGGGGCCCCCTTCATCGCCGGGGAGCTGTTTTTT
TRBJ1-3,.,TRBV21-1,once,CASSKAKGSTGNTIYF,TGTGCCAGCAGCAAAGCGAAGGGGTCCACTGGAAACACCATATATTTT
TRBJ2-7,.,TRBV5-4,once,CASSPAQGAGATYEQYF,TGTGCCAGCAGCCCCGCTCAGGGTGCGGGGGCCACCTACGAGCAGTACTTC
TRBJ1-1,.,TRBV6-4,.,CASSRGRNTEAFF,TGTGCCAGCAGTCGAGGGAGGAACACTGAAGCTTTCTTT
TRBJ1-1,.,TRBV7-8,.,CASSSLPPTEAFF,TGTGCCAGCAGCTCCCTCCCGCCCACTGAAGCTTTCTTT
TRBJ1-4,.,TRBV10-3,.,CTISGGEKLFF,TGTACCATCAGTGGAGGGGAAAAACTGTTTTTT
TRBJ1-2,.,TRBV27,.,CASSFEGYYGYTF,TGTGCCAGCAGTTTCGAGGGGTACTATGGCTACACCTTC
TRBJ2-3,.,TRBV5-4,.,CASTRDSHTDTQYF,TGTGCCAGCACCCGGGACTCCCACACAGATACGCAGTATTTT